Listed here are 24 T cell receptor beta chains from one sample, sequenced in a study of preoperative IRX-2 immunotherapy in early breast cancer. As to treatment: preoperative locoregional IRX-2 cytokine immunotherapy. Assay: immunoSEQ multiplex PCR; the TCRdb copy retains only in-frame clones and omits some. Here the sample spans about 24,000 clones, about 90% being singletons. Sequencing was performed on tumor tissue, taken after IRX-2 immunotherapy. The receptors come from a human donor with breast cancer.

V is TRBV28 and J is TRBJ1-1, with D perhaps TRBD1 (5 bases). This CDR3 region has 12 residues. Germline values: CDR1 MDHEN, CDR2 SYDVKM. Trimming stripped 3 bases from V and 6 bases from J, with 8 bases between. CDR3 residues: CASSFGGSEAFF. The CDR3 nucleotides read TGTGCCAGCAGTTTTGGGGGTTCTGAAGCTTTCTTT.

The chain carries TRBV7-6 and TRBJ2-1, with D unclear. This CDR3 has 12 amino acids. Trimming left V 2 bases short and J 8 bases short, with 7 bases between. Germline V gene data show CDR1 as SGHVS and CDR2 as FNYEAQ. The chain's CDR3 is CASSLNSYEQFF. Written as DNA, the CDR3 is TGTGCCAGCAGCTTAAACAGCTATGAGCAGTTCTTC.

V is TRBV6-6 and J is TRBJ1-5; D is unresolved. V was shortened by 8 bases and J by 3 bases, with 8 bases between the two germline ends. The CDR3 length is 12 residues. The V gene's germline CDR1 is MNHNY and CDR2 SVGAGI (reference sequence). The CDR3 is CASQVPNQPQHF. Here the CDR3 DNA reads TGTGCCAGCCAGGTCCCCAATCAGCCCCAGCATTTT.

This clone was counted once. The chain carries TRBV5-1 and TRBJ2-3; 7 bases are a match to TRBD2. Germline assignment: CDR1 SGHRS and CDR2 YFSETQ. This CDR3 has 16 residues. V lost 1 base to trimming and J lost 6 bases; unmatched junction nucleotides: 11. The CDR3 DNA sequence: TGCGCCAGCAGCTTGCCTAGCGGAACTGAAGGGGATACGCAGTATTTT. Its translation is CASSLPSGTEGDTQYF. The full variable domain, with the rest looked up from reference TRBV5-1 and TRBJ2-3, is KAGVTQTPRYLIKTRGQQVTLSCSPISGHRSVSWYQQTPGQGLQFLFEYFSETQRNKGNFPGRFSGRQFSNSRSEMNVSTLELGDSALYLCASSLPSGTEGDTQYFGPGTRLTVL.

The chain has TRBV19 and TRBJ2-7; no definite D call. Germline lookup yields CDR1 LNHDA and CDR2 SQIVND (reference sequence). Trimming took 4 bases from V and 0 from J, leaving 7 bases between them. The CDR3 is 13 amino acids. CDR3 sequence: CASSRGASYEQYF. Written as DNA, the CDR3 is TGTGCCAGTAGTAGAGGCGCCTCCTACGAGCAGTACTTC.

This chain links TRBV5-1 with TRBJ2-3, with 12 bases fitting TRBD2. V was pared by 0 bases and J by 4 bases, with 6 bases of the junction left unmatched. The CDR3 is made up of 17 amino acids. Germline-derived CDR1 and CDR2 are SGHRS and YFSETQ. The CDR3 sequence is CASSLGSLAGGADTQYF. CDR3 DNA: TGCGCCAGCAGCTTGGGGTCACTAGCGGGGGGTGCAGATACGCAGTATTTT.

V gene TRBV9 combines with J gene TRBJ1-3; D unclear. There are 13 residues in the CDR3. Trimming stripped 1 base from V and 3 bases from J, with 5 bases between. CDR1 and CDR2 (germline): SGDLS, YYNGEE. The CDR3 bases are TGTGCCAGCAGCGTATGGGATGGAAACACCATATATTTT. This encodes CASSVWDGNTIYF.

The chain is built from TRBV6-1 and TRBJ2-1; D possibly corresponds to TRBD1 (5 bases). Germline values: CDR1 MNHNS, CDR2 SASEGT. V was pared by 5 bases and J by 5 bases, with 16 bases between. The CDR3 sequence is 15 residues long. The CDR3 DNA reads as TGTGCCAGCAGTACTCCTCAGGGAATTCACAATGAGCAGTTCTTC. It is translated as CASSTPQGIHNEQFF.

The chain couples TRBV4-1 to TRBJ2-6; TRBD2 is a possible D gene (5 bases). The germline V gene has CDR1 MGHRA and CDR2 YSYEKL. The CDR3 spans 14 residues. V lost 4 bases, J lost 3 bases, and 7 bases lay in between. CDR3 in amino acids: CASSPRGGANVLTF. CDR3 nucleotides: TGCGCCAGCAGCCCTCGGGGTGGGGCCAACGTCCTGACTTTC.

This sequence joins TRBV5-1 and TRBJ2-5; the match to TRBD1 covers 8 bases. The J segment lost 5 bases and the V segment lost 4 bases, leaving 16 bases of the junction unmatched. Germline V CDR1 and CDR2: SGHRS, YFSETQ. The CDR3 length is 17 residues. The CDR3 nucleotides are TGCGCCAGCAGCCCCGATACAGGGACAGGTCCATGGGAGACCCAGTACTTC. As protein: CASSPDTGTGPWETQYF.

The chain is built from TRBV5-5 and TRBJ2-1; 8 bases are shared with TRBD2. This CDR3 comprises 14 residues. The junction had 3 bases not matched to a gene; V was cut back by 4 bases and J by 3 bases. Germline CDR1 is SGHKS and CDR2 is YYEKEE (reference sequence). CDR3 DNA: TGTGCCAGCAGCCCGAGCGGGGGCTACAATGAGCAGTTCTTC. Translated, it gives CASSPSGGYNEQFF.

This chain's CDR3 is CASSELRTPRRTDTQYF. In nucleotides, the CDR3 is TGTGCCAGCAGTGAACTGCGGACTCCCCGGAGGACAGATACGCAGTATTTT. The gene calls are TRBV6-1 and TRBJ2-3; weak D call: TRBD2 (5 bases). Germline V gene data show CDR1 as MNHNS and CDR2 as SASEGT. The CDR3 sequence is 17 residues long. V shed 2 bases and J shed 3 bases, with 18 bases lying between them.

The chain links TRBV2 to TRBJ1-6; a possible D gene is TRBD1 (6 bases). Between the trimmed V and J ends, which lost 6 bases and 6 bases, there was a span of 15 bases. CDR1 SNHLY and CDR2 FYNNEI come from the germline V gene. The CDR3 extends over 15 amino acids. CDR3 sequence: CASRAGTRSNSPLHF. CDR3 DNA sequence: TGTGCCAGCAGGGCTGGGACACGGTCTAATTCACCCCTCCACTTT.

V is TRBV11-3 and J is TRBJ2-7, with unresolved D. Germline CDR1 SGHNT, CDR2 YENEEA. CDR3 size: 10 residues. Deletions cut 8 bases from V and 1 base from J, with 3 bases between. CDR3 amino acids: CASGSYEQYF. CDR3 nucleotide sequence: TGTGCCAGCGGATCCTACGAGCAGTACTTC. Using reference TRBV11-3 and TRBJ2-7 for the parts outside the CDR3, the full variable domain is EAGVVQSPRYKIIEKKQPVAFWCNPISGHNTLYWYLQNLGQGPELLIRYENEEAVDDSQLPKDRFSAERLKGVDSTLKIQPAELGDSAVYLCASGSYEQYFGPGTRLTVT.

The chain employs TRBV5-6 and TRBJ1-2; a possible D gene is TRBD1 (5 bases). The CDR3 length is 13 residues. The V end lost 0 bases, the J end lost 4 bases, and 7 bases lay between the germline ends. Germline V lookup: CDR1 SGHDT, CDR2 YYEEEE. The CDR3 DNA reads TGTGCCAGCAGCTTGGGAGGGACCTATGGCTACACCTTC. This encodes CASSLGGTYGYTF.

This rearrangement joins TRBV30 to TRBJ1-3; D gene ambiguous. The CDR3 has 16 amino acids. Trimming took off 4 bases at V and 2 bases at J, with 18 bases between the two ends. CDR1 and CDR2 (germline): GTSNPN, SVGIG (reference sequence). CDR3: CAWKITPGRAGNTIYF. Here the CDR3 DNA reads TGTGCCTGGAAGATCACTCCGGGGAGGGCTGGAAACACCATATATTTT.

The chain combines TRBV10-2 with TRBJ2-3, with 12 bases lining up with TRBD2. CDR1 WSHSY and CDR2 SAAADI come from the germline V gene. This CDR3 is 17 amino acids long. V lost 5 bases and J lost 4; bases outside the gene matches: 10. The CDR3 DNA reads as TGCGCCAGCAGTATTCTAGCGGGGGGGGCCGGGGCAGATACGCAGTATTTT. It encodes CASSILAGGAGADTQYF.

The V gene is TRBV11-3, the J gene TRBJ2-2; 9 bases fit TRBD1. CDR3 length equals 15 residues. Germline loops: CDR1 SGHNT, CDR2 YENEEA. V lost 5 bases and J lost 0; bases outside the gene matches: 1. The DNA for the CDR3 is TGTGCCAGCAGCAGACAGGGGGCGAACACCGGGGAGCTGTTTTTT. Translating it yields CASSRQGANTGELFF.

CDR3: CASSLWGSRTDTQYF. CDR3 sequence (DNA): TGCGCCAGCAGCTTGTGGGGGAGTCGGACAGATACGCAGTATTTT. The rearrangement joins TRBV5-1 to TRBJ2-3; D is possibly TRBD1 or TRBD2 (5 bases each). Germline V gives CDR1 SGHRS, CDR2 YFSETQ. Trimming pared 1 base from V and 3 bases from J, leaving 12 bases between. The CDR3 is made up of 15 amino acids.

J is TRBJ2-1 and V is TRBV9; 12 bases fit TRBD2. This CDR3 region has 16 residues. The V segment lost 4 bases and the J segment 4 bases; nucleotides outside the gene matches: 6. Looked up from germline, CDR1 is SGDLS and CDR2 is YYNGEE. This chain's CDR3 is CASSPRLAGAYNEQFF. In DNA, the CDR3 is TGTGCCAGCAGCCCTCGACTAGCGGGGGCGTACAATGAGCAGTTCTTC. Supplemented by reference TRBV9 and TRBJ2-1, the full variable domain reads DSGVTQTPKHLITATGQRVTLRCSPRSGDLSVYWYQQSLDQGLQFLIQYYNGEERAKGNILERFSAQQFPDLHSELNLSSLELGDSALYFCASSPRLAGAYNEQFFGPGTRLTVL.

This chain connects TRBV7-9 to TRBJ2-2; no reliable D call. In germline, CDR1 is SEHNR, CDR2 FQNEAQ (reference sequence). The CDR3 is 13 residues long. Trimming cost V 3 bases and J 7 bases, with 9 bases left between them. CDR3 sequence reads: CASSFIADGELFF. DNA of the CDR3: TGTGCCAGCAGCTTCATAGCAGACGGGGAGCTGTTTTTT.

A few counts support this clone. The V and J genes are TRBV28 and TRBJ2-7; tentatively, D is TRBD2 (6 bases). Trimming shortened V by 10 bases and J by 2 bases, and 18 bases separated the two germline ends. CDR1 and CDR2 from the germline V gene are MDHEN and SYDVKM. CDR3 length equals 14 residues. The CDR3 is CATQGTSPAYEQYF. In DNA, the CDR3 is TGTGCCACCCAAGGGACTTCCCCCGCCTACGAGCAGTACTTC. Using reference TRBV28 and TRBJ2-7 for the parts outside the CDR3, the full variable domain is DVKVTQSSRYLVKRTGEKVFLECVQDMDHENMFWYRQDPGLGLRLIYFSYDVKMKEKGDIPEGYSVSREKKERFSLILESASTNQTSMYLCATQGTSPAYEQYFGPGTRLTVT.

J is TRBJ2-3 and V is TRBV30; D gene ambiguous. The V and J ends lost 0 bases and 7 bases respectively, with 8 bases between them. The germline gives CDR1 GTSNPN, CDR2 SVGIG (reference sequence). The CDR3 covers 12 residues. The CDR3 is CAWSVSVYTQYF. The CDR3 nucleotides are TGTGCCTGGAGTGTGTCGGTTTATACGCAGTATTTT.

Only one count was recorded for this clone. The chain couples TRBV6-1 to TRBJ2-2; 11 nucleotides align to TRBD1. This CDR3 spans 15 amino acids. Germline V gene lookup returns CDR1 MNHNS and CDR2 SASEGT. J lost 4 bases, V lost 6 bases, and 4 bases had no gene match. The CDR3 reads CASSGQGAITGELFF. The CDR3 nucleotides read TGTGCCAGCAGCGGACAGGGGGCTATCACCGGGGAGCTGTTTTTT.